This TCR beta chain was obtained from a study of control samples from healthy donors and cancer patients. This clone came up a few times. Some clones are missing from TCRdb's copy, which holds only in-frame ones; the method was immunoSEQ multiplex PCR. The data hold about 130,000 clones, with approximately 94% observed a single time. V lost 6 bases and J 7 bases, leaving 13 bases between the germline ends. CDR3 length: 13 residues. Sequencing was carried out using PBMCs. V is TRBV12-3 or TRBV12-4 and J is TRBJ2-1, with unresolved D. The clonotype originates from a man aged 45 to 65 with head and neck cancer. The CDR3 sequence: CASSPHTGNEQFF. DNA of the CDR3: TGTGCCAGCAGCCCTCACACTGGAAATGAGCAGTTCTTC.